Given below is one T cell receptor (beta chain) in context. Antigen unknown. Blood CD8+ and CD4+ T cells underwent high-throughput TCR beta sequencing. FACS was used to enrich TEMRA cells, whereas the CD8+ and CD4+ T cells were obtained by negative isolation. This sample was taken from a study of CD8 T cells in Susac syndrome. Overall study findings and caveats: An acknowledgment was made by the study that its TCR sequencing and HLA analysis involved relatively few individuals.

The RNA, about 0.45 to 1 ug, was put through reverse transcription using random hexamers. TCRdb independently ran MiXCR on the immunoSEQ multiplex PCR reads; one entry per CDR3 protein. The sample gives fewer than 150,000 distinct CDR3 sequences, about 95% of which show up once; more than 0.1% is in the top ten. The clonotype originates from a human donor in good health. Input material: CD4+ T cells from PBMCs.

The CDR3 DNA follows: TGTGCCAGCAGCCTGTATGAGACGAACACCGGGGAGCTGTTTTTT. Translating gives CASSLYETNTGELFF. V and J are TRBV5-8 and TRBJ2-2; the D is unclear. Germline V gene lookup returns CDR1 SGHTS and CDR2 YDEGEE. Trimming pared 4 bases from V and 0 bases from J, leaving 10 bases between. The CDR3 has 15 amino acids.